Listed below are T cell receptor beta chains from one sample, sequenced in a study of chemoradiotherapy in HPV16-positive cancers. Libraries were prepared by immunoSEQ multiplex PCR; TCRdb keeps only in-frame clonotypes and omits some of them. The sample shows some 12,000 clones, about three quarters of them seen only once. This specimen was collected from a patient who underwent chemoradiotherapy. The receptor set was obtained from a human donor with HPV-associated anogenital cancer. The CDR3 runs from the conserved cysteine through the conserved F or W. D genes are given only for firm matches. Clone size appears in some rows only: once, few, many, or a class for an expanded clone.

>NA|14|TRBJ2-2|NA|TRBV5-1
TGCGCCAGCAGCGATGCAGGGTTCACCGGGGAGCTGTTTTTT
CASSDAGFTGELFF
>NA|15|TRBJ1-6|NA|TRBV7-9
TGTGCCAGCAGCTTAGTAGGGAGCTCTAATTCACCCCTCCACTTT
CASSLVGSSNSPLHF
>once|15|TRBJ1-4|NA|TRBV4-2
TGTGCCAGCAGCCACATCGAGCGAGGACATGAAAAACTGTTTTTT
CASSHIERGHEKLFF
>NA|17|TRBJ2-3|TRBD2|TRBV7-9
TGTGCCAGCAGCTTAGCCCTAGCGGGAGGAGGCACAGATACGCAGTATTTT
CASSLALAGGGTDTQYF
>NA|15|TRBJ1-2|NA|TRBV6-6
TGTGCCACCTCACGCCCAGGTCAAACTGGGTATGGCTACACCTTC
CATSRPGQTGYGYTF
>NA|14|TRBJ1-2|TRBD1|TRBV6-1
TGTGCCAGCAGTGGGACAGGGGACCTATACGGCTACACCTTC
CASSGTGDLYGYTF
>NA|12|TRBJ2-5|NA|TRBV7-2
TGTGCCAGCACCCTTCCCCAGGAGACCCAGTACTTC
CASTLPQETQYF
>few|16|TRBJ1-3|NA|TRBV5-1
TGCGCCAGCAGCTTGGGGACGGATCGCTCTGGAAACACCATATATTTT
CASSLGTDRSGNTIYF
>NA|15|TRBJ2-3|TRBD2|TRBV10-3
TGTGCCATCAGTGAGTCGGGGTCCAGCGGGGGTACGCAGTATTTT
CAISESGSSGGTQYF
>once|15|TRBJ2-3|TRBD2|TRBV18
TGTGCCAGCACCCGAAATAGCGGGAGGACAGATACGCAGTATTTT
CASTRNSGRTDTQYF
>NA|15|TRBJ2-1|NA|TRBV29-1
TGCAGCGTCGAGACCGTCCTCCAATTCTACAATGAGCAGTTCTTC
CSVETVLQFYNEQFF
>NA|15|TRBJ2-2|NA|TRBV11-3
TGTGCCAGCAGCGCGGACAGCCTGAACACCGGGGAGCTGTTTTTT
CASSADSLNTGELFF
>few|14|TRBJ1-4|TRBD1|TRBV19
TGTGCCAGTAAGGGGGACAGATCTAATGAAAAACTGTTTTTT
CASKGDRSNEKLFF
>once|13|TRBJ1-1|NA|TRBV11-2
TGTGCCAGCAGCTCCATCCGGGGCCGGGAAGCTTTCTTT
CASSSIRGREAFF
>few|13|TRBJ2-7|NA|TRBV2
TGTGCCAGCAGTGAAGCGGGACTTTACGAGCAGTACTTC
CASSEAGLYEQYF
>NA|11|TRBJ1-3|NA|TRBV7-3
TGTGCCAGCAGCTCTGGAAACACCATATATTTT
CASSSGNTIYF
>once|11|TRBJ1-1|NA|TRBV20-1
TGCAGTGCTACAGGGCTCACTGAAGCTTTCTTT
CSATGLTEAFF
>NA|15|TRBJ1-2|NA|TRBV15
TGTGCCACCAGCAGTCATTCTCCAGGGGTAATAGGCTACACCTTC
CATSSHSPGVIGYTF
>NA|16|TRBJ2-6|NA|TRBV2
TGTGCCAGTCTCCCTCTTGACCTCTCTGGGGCCAACGTCCTGACTTTC
CASLPLDLSGANVLTF
>NA|15|TRBJ1-6|TRBD1|TRBV5-6
TGTGCCAGCAGCTTAGGACAGGGAATCAGTTCACCCCTCCACTTT
CASSLGQGISSPLHF
>NA|16|TRBJ1-6|NA|TRBV4-2
TGTGCCAGCAGCCGAGCCGGGACCGACCATAATTCACCCCTCCACTTT
CASSRAGTDHNSPLHF
>NA|17|TRBJ2-2|NA|TRBV30
TGTGCCTGGACCACTCTTGCGGGGACCTTAAACACCGGGGAGCTGTTTTTT
CAWTTLAGTLNTGELFF